A single TCR beta chain is shown here with its context. Profiled with immunoSEQ multiplex PCR; TCRdb holds only in-frame clones, not every one. The sample lists 15,000 to 20,000 clones, about nine tenths occurring once. The data derive from a study of technical replicates of blood from a handful of donors. The CDR3 is made up of 14 amino acids. The germline V gene has CDR1 GTSNPN and CDR2 SVGIG (reference sequence). V was pared by 2 bases and J by 1 base, with 11 bases between. The chain combines TRBV30 with TRBJ1-1; D is unclear. The receptor was isolated from a human donor in good health. The specimen sequenced was PBMCs. The CDR3 here is CAWSSQTPNTEAFF. The CDR3 DNA sequence: TGTGCCTGGAGTTCCCAGACACCGAACACTGAAGCTTTCTTT.